This T cell receptor (beta chain) is from a study of early T cells in non-severe SARS-CoV-2 infection. TCRdb fed the 5' RACE reads into MiXCR, producing one record per CDR3 protein. This sample has 63,000 or so distinct CDR3 sequences, with about an eighth found just once. This clonotype was recorded many times. The antigen remains unidentified. Study findings and constraints: Database matching using VDJdb favored anti-spike CD8 responses, with private and CD4 specificities left missing.

Germline lookup yields CDR1 SQVTM and CDR2 ANQGSEA. Trimming stripped 5 bases from V and 8 bases from J, with 19 bases between. This CDR3 contains 14 residues. This chain links TRBV29-1 with TRBJ2-1; weak D call: TRBD2 (5 bases). The TCR comes from an adult who was a healthcare worker with PCR-confirmed SARS-CoV-2 infection or an uninfected control (not recorded which). The source material was whole blood, sampled at baseline. The CDR3 nucleotides read TGCAGCGTTAGGGTGAGGGAAGTGAGCGATGAGCAGTTCTTC. The encoded protein is CSVRVREVSDEQFF.